The 25 T cell receptor beta chains below were found in one sample sequenced in a study of T cells in Graves' hyperthyroidism and ophthalmopathy. RNA transcripts yielded amplified TCR beta CDR3 regions. Carried out on the TCR CDR3, a first-round RT-PCR used the HTBI primer set. Each CDR3 protein is one row after TCRdb ran MiXCR on the multiplex PCR reads. The sample has about 400,000 distinct CDR3 sequences, roughly 15% seen once. The material sequenced was blood. The receptors derive from a woman between 55 and 75 years old with Graves' ophthalmopathy.

Many counts were recorded for this clonotype. The chain combines TRBV3-1 with TRBJ2-3; 11 bases line up with TRBD2. The junction had 4 bases not matched to a gene; V was cut back by 2 bases and J by 0 bases. This CDR3 spans 17 amino acids. The V gene's germline CDR1 is LGHDT and CDR2 YNNKEL (reference sequence). The chain's CDR3 is CASSQYLAGGSTDTQYF. The CDR3, as DNA: TGTGCCAGCAGCCAATATCTAGCGGGAGGCAGCACAGATACGCAGTATTTT.

In this sample, this clonotype turned up many times. The V and J genes are TRBV12-3 or TRBV12-4 and TRBJ1-2; the D is unclear. The V end was cut by 2 bases, the J end by 8 bases, with 12 bases between. The CDR3 length is 13 residues. The CDR3 spells CASSLLGKSGYTF. CDR3 coding DNA: TGTGCCAGCAGTTTACTTGGGAAGTCGGGCTACACCTTC.

This clonotype was counted a few times. The chain employs TRBV20-1 and TRBJ1-1; D remains ambiguous. CDR1 is DFQATT and CDR2 is SNEGSKA in the germline V gene (reference sequence). Trimming left V 2 bases short and J 5 bases short, with 6 bases between. The CDR3 length is 11 residues. For the CDR3, the DNA is TGCAGTGCTAGAACGGGGACTGAAGCTTTCTTT. Its translation: CSARTGTEAFF.

There are many counts of this clonotype. The genes are TRBV7-6 and TRBJ2-2; 7 bases map to TRBD2. V lost 4 bases and J lost 7; bases outside the gene matches: 9. From germline, CDR1 is SGHVS and CDR2 FNYEAQ. The CDR3 contains 15 residues. Here the CDR3 DNA reads TGTGCCAGCAGCTCTAGCGGTAGAGGGAGCGGGGAGCTGTTTTTT. Translating gives CASSSSGRGSGELFF.

This clonotype appeared many times. The V call is TRBV6-1, the J call TRBJ2-2; 10 bases match TRBD2. The CDR3 runs to 15 residues. The J segment lost 8 bases and the V segment lost 4 bases, leaving 7 bases of the junction unmatched. Looked up from germline, CDR1 is MNHNS and CDR2 is SASEGT. In DNA, the CDR3 is TGTGCCAGCAGTGTCCTAGCGGGAGTATCTGGGGAGCTGTTTTTT. Encoded protein: CASSVLAGVSGELFF.

This clonotype was detected a few times. V usage is TRBV6-1 and J usage is TRBJ2-7; 9 bases align to TRBD1. The CDR3 length is 14 residues. Germline CDR1 reads MNHNS; CDR2 reads SASEGT. J lost 1 base, V lost 5 bases, and 3 bases had no gene match. CDR3 loop: CASSLDRGSYEQYF. The CDR3 nucleotides are TGTGCCAGCAGTTTAGACAGGGGGTCCTACGAGCAGTACTTC.

This chain connects TRBV19 to TRBJ2-2, with 8 bases identical to TRBD2. J was trimmed by 1 base and V by 6 bases; bases with no gene match: 1. The CDR3 spans 14 residues. In germline, CDR1 is LNHDA, CDR2 SQIVND (reference sequence). As DNA, the CDR3 is TGTGCCAGTAGGGGACTAGAGAACACCGGGGAGCTGTTTTTT. This sequence encodes CASRGLENTGELFF.

In its sample, this clonotype was seen many times. Here the CDR3 reads CASSLQDQPQHF. In nucleotides, the CDR3 is TGTGCCAGCAGCTTACAAGATCAGCCCCAGCATTTT. The V gene is TRBV7-8, the J gene TRBJ1-5; D is ambiguous. The V gene lost 2 bases and the J gene lost 5 bases, with 4 bases spanning the gap. The CDR3 contains 12 residues. Germline CDR1 reads SGHVS; CDR2 reads FQNEAQ.

This clonotype was counted a single time. Relative to the germline gene, one junction end is altered; a read error may explain this. This rearrangement joins TRBV10-2 to TRBJ2-1; 8 bases fit TRBD2. Germline V gene sequence: CDR1 WSHSY, CDR2 SAAADI. CDR3 size: 16 residues. The chain's CDR3 is CASSEWSGSFVNGQFF. The CDR3 bases are TGCGCCAGCAGTGAGTGGAGCGGGAGTTTCGTCAATGGGCAGTTCTTC.

This sequence joins TRBV7-8 and TRBJ2-7; TRBD1 agrees at 7 bases. The CDR3 runs 16 residues. After removal of 0 bases from V and 9 bases from J, the junction contained 14 bases not matched to a gene. Germline CDR1 reads SGHVS; CDR2 reads FQNEAQ. The CDR3: CASSLALGQTSGGQYF. DNA for the CDR3: TGTGCCAGCAGCTTAGCGCTTGGACAGACCTCAGGGGGGCAGTACTTC.

This clonotype was seen repeatedly, ten times or more. The chain employs TRBV20-1 and TRBJ2-2; 11 nucleotides line up with TRBD2. Germline V CDR1 and CDR2: DFQATT, SNEGSKA (reference sequence). Trimming removed 5 bases from V and 1 base from J; junction bases left unmatched: 3. The CDR3 sequence is 15 residues long. CDR3 in DNA: TGCAGTGCTTCCGGGACTAGCGGGAACACCGGGGAGCTGTTTTTT. It is translated as CSASGTSGNTGELFF.

This clonotype was counted at least ten times. The chain uses TRBV5-1 and TRBJ2-7; D remains ambiguous. Trimming took 3 bases from V and 2 from J, leaving 12 bases between them. The germline CDR1 and CDR2 sequences are SGHRS and YFSETQ. This CDR3 comprises 14 residues. CDR3: CASSSDGVAYEQYF. CDR3 DNA: TGCGCCAGCAGCTCGGACGGTGTAGCCTACGAGCAGTACTTC.

V gene TRBV2 combines with J gene TRBJ2-3, with a tentative D call TRBD2 (6 bases). Germline-derived CDR1 and CDR2 are SNHLY and FYNNEI. This CDR3 spans 13 amino acids. V lost 8 bases, J lost 0 bases, and 9 bases lay in between. The CDR3 sequence is CASLRESTDTQYF. For the CDR3, the DNA is TGTGCCAGCTTACGGGAGAGCACAGATACGCAGTATTTT. Complete variable domain (other parts from reference TRBV2 and TRBJ2-3): EPEVTQTPSHQVTQMGQEVILRCVPISNHLYFYWYRQILGQKVEFLVSFYNNEISEKSEIFDDQFSVERPDGSNFTLKIRSTKLEDSAMYFCASLRESTDTQYFGPGTRLTVL.

This clonotype was seen at least ten times. This sequence joins TRBV29-1 and TRBJ2-5, with a tentative D call TRBD2 (7 bases). Germline V gene lookup returns CDR1 SQVTM and CDR2 ANQGSEA. CDR3 length: 16 amino acids. Trimming removed 2 bases at V and 4 bases at J, with 20 bases between. CDR3 residues: CSVERQGLWGGETQYF. The CDR3 region has the DNA TGCAGCGTTGAACGGCAGGGGCTATGGGGGGGAGAGACCCAGTACTTC.

The sample holds a few counts of this clonotype. This chain uses TRBV20-1 with TRBJ1-5; D may be TRBD1 (6 bases). This CDR3 has 15 amino acids. Germline V gene sequence: CDR1 DFQATT, CDR2 SNEGSKA (reference sequence). Deletions cut 6 bases from V and 0 bases from J, with 15 bases between. CDR3 protein: CSASRQDASNQPQHF. The DNA of the CDR3 is TGCAGTGCGAGCCGACAGGACGCTAGCAATCAGCCCCAGCATTTT.

This clonotype was observed at least ten times. The chain recombines TRBV29-1 with TRBJ1-2; tentative D call: TRBD1 (5 bases). V lost 6 bases to trimming and J lost 2 bases, with 13 bases between them. This CDR3 has 13 amino acids. The germline gives CDR1 SQVTM, CDR2 ANQGSEA. The CDR3 coding sequence is TGCAGCGTGGGGGGGGACGGCAACTATGGCTACACCTTC. Protein product: CSVGGDGNYGYTF.

Notes on this clonotype: With a much larger clone just one base away, this may be a read error. V is TRBV24-1 and J is TRBJ2-5; the match to TRBD2 covers 13 bases. From germline, CDR1 is KGHDR and CDR2 SFDVKD. The CDR3 runs to 17 residues. The DNA of the CDR3 is TGTACCACCAGTGCTCTGGGACTAGCGGGGTTCCAAGAGACCCAGTACTTC. Protein product: CTTSALGLAGFQETQYF.

Note on this clonotype: The conserved final phenylalanine or tryptophan is absent from the CDR3, which likely points to a read error. The V gene is TRBV6-2 or TRBV6-3, the J gene TRBJ2-2; maybe TRBD2 (5 bases). The CDR3 runs to 17 residues. Trimming took off 4 bases at V and 0 bases at J, with 15 bases between the two ends. Germline lookup yields CDR1 MNHEY and CDR2 SVGEGT. The CDR3 loop reads CASSSLGVVANTGELFL. The DNA for the CDR3 is TGTGCCAGCAGTTCCCTCGGGGTAGTTGCGAACACCGGGGAGCTGTTTCTT.

The V and J genes are TRBV11-2 and TRBJ1-5, with 9 bases aligning to TRBD1. V lost 4 bases and J lost 5; bases outside the gene matches: 6. From germline, CDR1 is SGHAT and CDR2 FQNNGV. The length of the CDR3 is 15 residues. The CDR3 is CASSSGTGIDQPQHF. The DNA of the CDR3 is TGTGCCAGCAGCTCCGGGACAGGGATCGATCAGCCCCAGCATTTT. The full variable domain, its missing parts supplied by reference TRBV11-2 and TRBJ1-5, is EAGVAQSPRYKIIEKRQSVAFWCNPISGHATLYWYQQILGQGPKLLIQFQNNGVVDDSQLPKDRFSAERLKGVDSTLKIQPAKLEDSAVYLCASSSGTGIDQPQHFGDGTRLSIL.

This clonotype was observed at least ten times. The rearrangement uses TRBV28 and TRBJ2-3; D gene unclear. Germline V gives CDR1 MDHEN, CDR2 SYDVKM. The V end lost 4 bases, the J end lost 0 bases, and 11 bases lay between the germline ends. The CDR3 is 15 amino acids. The CDR3 DNA is TGTGCCAGCAGTTCTAGAGCTCCTAGCACAGATACGCAGTATTTT. This translates into CASSSRAPSTDTQYF.

As for this clonotype: This CDR3 fails to terminate in the conserved phenylalanine or tryptophan, so it likely reflects a read error. The rearrangement uses TRBV7-9 and TRBJ2-2, with a tentative D call TRBD2 (6 bases). Germline V CDR1 and CDR2: SEHNR, FQNEAQ (reference sequence). This CDR3 comprises 12 residues. The CDR3 sequence: CASSENTGGLFS. CDR3 bases: TGTGCCAGCAGCGAAAACACCGGGGGGCTGTTTTCT.

There are many counts of this clonotype. The chain links TRBV7-2 to TRBJ2-7; 9 positions match TRBD2. Germline V gives CDR1 SGHTA, CDR2 FQGNSA. The junction had 1 base not matched to a gene; V was cut back by 4 bases and J by 3 bases. The length of the CDR3 is 13 residues. The CDR3 spells CASSSLAGYEQYF. The CDR3 region has the DNA TGTGCCAGCAGCTCACTAGCGGGCTACGAGCAGTACTTC.

The sample holds many counts of this clonotype. The V gene is TRBV12-3 or TRBV12-4, the J gene TRBJ2-1; perhaps TRBD1 as D (6 bases). The CDR3 consists of 13 residues. V lost 1 base, J lost 9 bases, and 10 bases lay in between. The CDR3 DNA reads TGTGCCAGCAGTTTAGGGCAGGGGACTGAGCAGTTCTTC. Protein sequence: CASSLGQGTEQFF.

This clonotype was counted ten times or more. The chain couples TRBV6-5 to TRBJ1-2; D is unresolved. The CDR3 runs 14 residues. The germline V and J ends were trimmed by 3 bases and 7 bases, with 15 bases remaining between them. Germline assignment: CDR1 MNHEY and CDR2 SVGAGI. The CDR3 DNA sequence: TGTGCCAGCAGTTATCTAGCCAAACTTCCTGGCTACACCTTC. Translating gives CASSYLAKLPGYTF.

In this sample, this clonotype turned up many times. The chain carries TRBV12-3 or TRBV12-4 and TRBJ2-4, with TRBD1 matching 9 bases. The CDR3 totals 15 residues. Trimming took 5 bases from V and 7 from J; bases not matched to a gene: 9. CDR3 DNA: TGTGCCAGCAGTCCAACAGGGGGCATGTGGAACATTCAGTACTTC. Its translation is CASSPTGGMWNIQYF.